One sample yielded the 11 T cell receptor beta chains listed below, sequenced in a study of cytomegalovirus exposure and HLA in healthy donors. This PCR relied on a set of 60 Vbeta primers and 13 Jbeta primers. TCRdb keeps only in-frame clones here, not all; method: immunoSEQ multiplex PCR. The sample includes nearly 200,000 clones, roughly 77% of them seen just once. The sample consisted of PBMCs. The receptors stem from a male donor in good health and CMV-seropositive.

This clone was seen only a few times. This chain connects TRBV5-6 to TRBJ2-2; TRBD1 agrees at 10 bases. Germline CDR1 and CDR2: SGHDT and YYEEEE. The V segment lost 2 bases and the J segment 3 bases; nucleotides outside the gene matches: 4. The CDR3 runs 16 residues. The CDR3 reads CASSFGQGGYTGELFF. CDR3 nucleotides: TGTGCCAGCAGCTTCGGACAGGGGGGATACACCGGGGAGCTGTTTTTT.

The rearrangement links TRBV19 to TRBJ2-5; a possible D gene is TRBD2 (6 bases). The CDR3 covers 15 residues. Trimming stripped 4 bases from V and 5 bases from J, with 17 bases between. Germline CDR1 and CDR2: LNHDA and SQIVND (reference sequence). Written as DNA, the CDR3 is TGTGCCAGTAGTACGGGCGGGACCTTCGGGGAGACCCAGTACTTC. Translating it yields CASSTGGTFGETQYF.

The V call is TRBV4-3, the J call TRBJ2-5, with 9 bases fitting TRBD2. With V trimmed by 0 bases and J by 2 bases, 10 bases remained unmatched. CDR3 length equals 18 residues. Germline-derived CDR1 and CDR2 are LGHNA and YSLEER. The CDR3 nucleotides are TGCGCCAGCAGCCAAGACGATAGCGGGAGTACGGGACAAGAGACCCAGTACTTC. The encoded protein is CASSQDDSGSTGQETQYF.

This chain links TRBV6-5 with TRBJ1-2; D possibly corresponds to TRBD1 (6 bases). Trimming removed 6 bases from V and 7 bases from J, with 18 bases in between. Germline CDR1 is MNHEY and CDR2 is SVGAGI. The CDR3 has 14 residues. CDR3 in amino acids: CASSFTSGAGGYTF. DNA for the CDR3: TGTGCCAGCAGCTTTACATCAGGGGCCGGTGGCTACACCTTC.

The genes are TRBV29-1 and TRBJ2-7; 7 bases are shared with TRBD1. Trimming removed 5 bases from V and 3 bases from J; junction bases left unmatched: 13. The CDR3 sequence is 15 residues long. The germline V gene encodes CDR1 SQVTM and CDR2 ANQGSEA. CDR3: CSVRRGTDMIYEQYF. CDR3 DNA sequence: TGCAGCGTTAGACGAGGGACAGACATGATCTACGAGCAGTACTTC.

The count of this clone is one. The chain has TRBV6-1 and TRBJ1-3, with 9 nucleotides matching TRBD1. With 10 bases clipped from V and 2 bases from J, the junction kept 9 bases outside the gene matches. CDR1 and CDR2 from the germline V gene are MNHNS and SASEGT. There are 15 residues in the CDR3. The CDR3 DNA reads as TGTGCCACCCTAGAATGGACAGGGGCTGGAAACACCATATATTTT. Translation gives CATLEWTGAGNTIYF.

The V and J genes are TRBV2 and TRBJ2-7; 8 nucleotides line up with TRBD1. V lost 9 bases and J lost 5; bases outside the gene matches: 12. CDR3 length equals 14 residues. Germline loops: CDR1 SNHLY, CDR2 FYNNEI. CDR3 sequence: CASNRVTGVHEQYF. The CDR3 nucleotides are TGTGCCAGTAATAGGGTGACAGGGGTTCACGAGCAGTACTTC.

This chain uses TRBV7-2 with TRBJ2-5; the match to TRBD2 covers 7 bases. Germline trimming cut 5 bases from V and 5 bases from J; bases unmatched to any gene: 14. Germline CDR1 and CDR2: SGHTA and FQGNSA. This CDR3 is built from 16 residues. The CDR3 is CASSPQVLAEGETQYF. The CDR3 DNA follows: TGTGCCAGCAGCCCCCAGGTCCTAGCGGAGGGGGAGACCCAGTACTTC. The variable domain in full, with the rest retrieved from reference TRBV7-2 and TRBJ2-5, is GAGVSQSPSNKVTEKGKDVELRCDPISGHTALYWYRQSLGQGLEFLIYFQGNSAPDKSGLPSDRFSAERTGGSVSTLTIQRTQQEDSAVYLCASSPQVLAEGETQYFGPGTRLLVL.

This chain connects TRBV9 to TRBJ2-7, with 10 bases identical to TRBD1. The V gene end was trimmed by 3 bases and the J gene end by 6 bases; junction bases not matched to a gene: 6. The CDR3 spans 14 residues. The germline CDR1 and CDR2 sequences are SGDLS and YYNGEE. The CDR3 sequence: CASSARQGAGEQYF. CDR3 in DNA: TGTGCCAGCAGCGCCCGACAGGGGGCGGGCGAGCAGTACTTC. Drawing the rest from reference TRBV9 and TRBJ2-7, the complete variable domain is DSGVTQTPKHLITATGQRVTLRCSPRSGDLSVYWYQQSLDQGLQFLIQYYNGEERAKGNILERFSAQQFPDLHSELNLSSLELGDSALYFCASSARQGAGEQYFGPGTRLTVT.

The V call is TRBV4-2, the J call TRBJ2-3, with 7 bases matching TRBD2. This CDR3 has 16 residues. CDR1 LGHNA and CDR2 YNFKEQ come from the germline V gene. Trimming took 0 bases from V and 3 from J; bases not matched to a gene: 6. The CDR3: CASSQDLAVPTDTQYF. DNA of the CDR3: TGTGCCAGCAGCCAAGACCTAGCGGTCCCTACAGATACGCAGTATTTT.

This clone has a handful of counts. The chain is built from TRBV7-2 and TRBJ1-4, with 9 bases fitting TRBD1. J lost 8 bases, V lost 7 bases, and 8 bases had no gene match. This CDR3 region has 14 residues. CDR1 and CDR2 from the germline V gene are SGHTA and FQGNSA. CDR3: CASTPGTGREKLFF. The CDR3 region has the DNA TGTGCCAGCACCCCGGGGACAGGGCGGGAAAAACTGTTTTTT.